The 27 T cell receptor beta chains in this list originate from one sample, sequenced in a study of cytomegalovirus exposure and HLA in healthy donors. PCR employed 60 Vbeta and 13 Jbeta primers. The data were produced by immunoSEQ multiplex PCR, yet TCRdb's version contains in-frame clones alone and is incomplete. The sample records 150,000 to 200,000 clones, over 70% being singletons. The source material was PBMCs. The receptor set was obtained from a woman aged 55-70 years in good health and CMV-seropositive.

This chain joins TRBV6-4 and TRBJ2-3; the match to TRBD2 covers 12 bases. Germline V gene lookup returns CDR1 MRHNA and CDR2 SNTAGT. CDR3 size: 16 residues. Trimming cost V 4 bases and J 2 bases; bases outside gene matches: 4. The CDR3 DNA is TGTGCCAGCAGTGTTACTAGCGGGGGGTACACAGATACGCAGTATTTT. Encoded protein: CASSVTSGGYTDTQYF.

CDR3 sequence reads: CASSEDIRGGYTF. The CDR3 coding sequence is TGTGCCAGCAGTGAAGATATCAGAGGGGGCTACACCTTC. This chain joins TRBV2 and TRBJ1-2; D is unclear. Per the germline V gene, CDR1 is SNHLY and CDR2 is FYNNEI. The length of the CDR3 is 13 residues. Trimming left V 1 base short and J 8 bases short, with 11 bases between.

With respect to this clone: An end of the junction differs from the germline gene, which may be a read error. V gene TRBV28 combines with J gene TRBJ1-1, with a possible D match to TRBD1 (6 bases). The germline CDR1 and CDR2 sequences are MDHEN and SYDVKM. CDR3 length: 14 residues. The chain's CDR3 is CASSLVQGNPEAFF. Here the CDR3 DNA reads TGTGCCAGCAGTTTAGTTCAGGGGAACCCTGAAGCTTTCTTT.

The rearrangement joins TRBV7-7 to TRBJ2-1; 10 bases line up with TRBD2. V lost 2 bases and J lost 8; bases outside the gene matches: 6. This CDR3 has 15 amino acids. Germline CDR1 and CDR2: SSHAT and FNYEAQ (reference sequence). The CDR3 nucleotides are TGTGCCAGCAGCTTATGGAGCGGGGGGGAGTATGAGCAGTTCTTC. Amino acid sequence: CASSLWSGGEYEQFF.

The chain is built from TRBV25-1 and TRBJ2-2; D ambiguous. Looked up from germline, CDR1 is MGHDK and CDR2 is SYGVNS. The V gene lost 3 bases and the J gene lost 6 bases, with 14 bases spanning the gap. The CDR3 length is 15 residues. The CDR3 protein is CASSEYGSSAGELFF. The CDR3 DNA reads TGTGCCAGCAGTGAGTACGGGTCCAGCGCCGGGGAGCTGTTTTTT.

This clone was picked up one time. CDR3 in DNA: TGCGCCAGCAGCCCGGGACAGCCCGATGGCTGGACCCAGTACTTC. Its protein is CASSPGQPDGWTQYF. The rearrangement links TRBV5-1 to TRBJ2-5; 7 bases map to TRBD1. The CDR3 has 15 amino acids. After removal of 4 bases from V and 7 bases from J, the junction contained 13 bases not matched to a gene. Germline V gene data show CDR1 as SGHRS and CDR2 as YFSETQ.

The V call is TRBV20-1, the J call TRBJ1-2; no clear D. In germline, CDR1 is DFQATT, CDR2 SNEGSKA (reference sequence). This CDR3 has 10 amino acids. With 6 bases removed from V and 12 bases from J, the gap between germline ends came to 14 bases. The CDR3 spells CSASSGEHTF. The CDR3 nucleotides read TGCAGTGCCTCATCTGGGGAGCACACCTTC.

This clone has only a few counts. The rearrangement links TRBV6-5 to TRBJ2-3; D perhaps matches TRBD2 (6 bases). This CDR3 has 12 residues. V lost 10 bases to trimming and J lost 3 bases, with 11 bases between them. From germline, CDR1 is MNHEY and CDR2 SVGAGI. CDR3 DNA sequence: TGTGCCACCCAGCGGGCGACAGATACGCAGTATTTT. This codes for CATQRATDTQYF.

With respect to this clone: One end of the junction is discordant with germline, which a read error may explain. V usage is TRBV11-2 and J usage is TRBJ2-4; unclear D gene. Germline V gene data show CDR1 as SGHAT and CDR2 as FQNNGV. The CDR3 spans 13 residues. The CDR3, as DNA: TGTGCCAGCAGCTTAAGTGAGCAAAACAGTCAGTACTTC. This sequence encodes CASSLSEQNSQYF.

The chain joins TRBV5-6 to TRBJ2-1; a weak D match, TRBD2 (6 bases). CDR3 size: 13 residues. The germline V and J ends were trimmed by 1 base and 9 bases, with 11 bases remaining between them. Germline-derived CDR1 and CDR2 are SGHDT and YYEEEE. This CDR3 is CASSLLPGGEQFF. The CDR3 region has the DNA TGTGCCAGCAGCTTGTTACCCGGGGGTGAGCAGTTCTTC.

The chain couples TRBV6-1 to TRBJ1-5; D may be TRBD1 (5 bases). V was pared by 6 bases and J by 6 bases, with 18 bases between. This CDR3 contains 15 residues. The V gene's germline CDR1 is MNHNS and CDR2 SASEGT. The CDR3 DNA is TGTGCCAGCAGGATGTCCCAGGGCGGGGGTCAGCCCCAGCATTTT. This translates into CASRMSQGGGQPQHF.

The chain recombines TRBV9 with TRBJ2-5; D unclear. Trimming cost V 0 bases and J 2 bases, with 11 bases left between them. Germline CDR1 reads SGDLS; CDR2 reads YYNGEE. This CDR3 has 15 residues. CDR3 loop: CASSVDTVSQETQYF. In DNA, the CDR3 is TGTGCCAGCAGCGTAGATACGGTATCACAAGAGACCCAGTACTTC.

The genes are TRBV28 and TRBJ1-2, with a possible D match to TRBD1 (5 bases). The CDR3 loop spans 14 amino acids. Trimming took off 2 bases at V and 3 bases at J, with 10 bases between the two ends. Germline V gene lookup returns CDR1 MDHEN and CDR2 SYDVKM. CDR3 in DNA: TGTGCCAGCAGTTTAGGCAGGGTCGACTATGGCTACACCTTC. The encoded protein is CASSLGRVDYGYTF.

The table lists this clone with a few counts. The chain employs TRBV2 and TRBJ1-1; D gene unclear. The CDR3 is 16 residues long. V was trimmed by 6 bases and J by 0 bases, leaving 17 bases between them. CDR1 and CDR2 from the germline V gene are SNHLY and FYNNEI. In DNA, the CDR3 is TGTGCCAGCAGGGCCCGTTCAGGAAGGATGAACACTGAAGCTTTCTTT. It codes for CASRARSGRMNTEAFF.

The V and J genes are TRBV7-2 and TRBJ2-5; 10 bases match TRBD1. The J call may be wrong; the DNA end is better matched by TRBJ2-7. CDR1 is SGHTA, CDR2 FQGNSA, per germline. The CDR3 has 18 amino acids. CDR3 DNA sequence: TGTGCCAGCAGCCTATGGGACAGGGGTTCGAGAAGGTCCTACGAGCAGTACTTC. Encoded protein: CASSLWDRGSRRSYEQYF.

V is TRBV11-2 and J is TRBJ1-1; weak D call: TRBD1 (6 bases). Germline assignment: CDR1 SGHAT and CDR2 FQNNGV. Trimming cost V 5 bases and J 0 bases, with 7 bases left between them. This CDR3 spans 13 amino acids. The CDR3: CASSQGLNTEAFF. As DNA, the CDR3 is TGTGCCAGCAGCCAGGGGCTGAACACTGAAGCTTTCTTT.

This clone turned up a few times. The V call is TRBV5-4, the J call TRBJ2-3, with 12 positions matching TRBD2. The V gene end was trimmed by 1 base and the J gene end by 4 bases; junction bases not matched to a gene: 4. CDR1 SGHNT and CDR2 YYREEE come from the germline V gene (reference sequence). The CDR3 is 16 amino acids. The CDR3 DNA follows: TGTGCCAGCAGCTTGCGTCTAGCGGGAGGGCCAGATACGCAGTATTTT. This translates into CASSLRLAGGPDTQYF.

CDR3 sequence (DNA): TGCGCCATAAAACTGGGACAGGAATCTGGCTACACCTTC. This encodes CAIKLGQESGYTF. The rearrangement uses TRBV5-1 and TRBJ1-2; 8 nucleotides agree with TRBD1. Germline CDR1 and CDR2: SGHRS and YFSETQ. This CDR3 is 13 amino acids long. V lost 9 bases and J lost 7; bases outside the gene matches: 11. Drawing the rest from reference TRBV5-1 and TRBJ1-2, the complete variable domain is KAGVTQTPRYLIKTRGQQVTLSCSPISGHRSVSWYQQTPGQGLQFLFEYFSETQRNKGNFPGRFSGRQFSNSRSEMNVSTLELGDSALYLCAIKLGQESGYTFGSGTRLTVV.

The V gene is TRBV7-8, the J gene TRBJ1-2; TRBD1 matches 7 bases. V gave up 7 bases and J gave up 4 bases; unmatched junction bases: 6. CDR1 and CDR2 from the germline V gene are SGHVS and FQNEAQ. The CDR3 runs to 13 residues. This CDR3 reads CASTPTGPYGYTF. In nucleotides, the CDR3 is TGTGCCAGCACCCCGACAGGGCCCTATGGCTACACCTTC.

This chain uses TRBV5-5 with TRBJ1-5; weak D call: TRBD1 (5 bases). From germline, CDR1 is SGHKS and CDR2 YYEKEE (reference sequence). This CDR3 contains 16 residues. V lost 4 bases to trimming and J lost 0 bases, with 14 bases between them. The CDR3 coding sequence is TGTGCCAGCAGCGAGGTTGGGGGGGTTAGCAATCAGCCCCAGCATTTT. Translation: CASSEVGGVSNQPQHF.

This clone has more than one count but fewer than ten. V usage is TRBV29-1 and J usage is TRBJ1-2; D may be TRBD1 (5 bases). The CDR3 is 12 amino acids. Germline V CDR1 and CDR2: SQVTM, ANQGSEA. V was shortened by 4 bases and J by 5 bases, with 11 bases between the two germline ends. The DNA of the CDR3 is TGCAGCGTTGCAACAGGAACTTATGGCTACACCTTC. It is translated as CSVATGTYGYTF.

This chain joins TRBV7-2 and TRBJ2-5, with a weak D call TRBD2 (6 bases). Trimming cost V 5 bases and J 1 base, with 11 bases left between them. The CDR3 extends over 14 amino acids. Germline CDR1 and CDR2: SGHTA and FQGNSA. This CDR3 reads CASSRGTSQETQYF. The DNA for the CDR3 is TGTGCCAGCAGCCGCGGGACTTCCCAAGAGACCCAGTACTTC.

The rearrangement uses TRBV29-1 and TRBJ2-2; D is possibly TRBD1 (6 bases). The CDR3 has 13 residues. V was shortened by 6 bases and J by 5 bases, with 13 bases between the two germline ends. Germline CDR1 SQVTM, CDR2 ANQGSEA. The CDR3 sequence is CSVAGTLTGELFF. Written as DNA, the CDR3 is TGCAGCGTGGCTGGGACACTTACCGGGGAGCTGTTTTTT.

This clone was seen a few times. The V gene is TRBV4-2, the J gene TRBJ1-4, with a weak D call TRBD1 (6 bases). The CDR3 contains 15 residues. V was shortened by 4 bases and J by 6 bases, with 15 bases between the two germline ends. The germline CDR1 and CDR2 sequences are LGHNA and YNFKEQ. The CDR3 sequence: CASSLTTGAYEKLFF. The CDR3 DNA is TGTGCCAGCAGCCTGACGACAGGTGCTTATGAAAAACTGTTTTTT.

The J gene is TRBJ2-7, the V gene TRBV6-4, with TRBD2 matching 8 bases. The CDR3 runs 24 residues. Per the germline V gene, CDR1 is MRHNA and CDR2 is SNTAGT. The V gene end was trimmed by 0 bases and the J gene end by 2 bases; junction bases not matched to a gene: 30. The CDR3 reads CASSDSIPGETGTGRALVPYEQYF. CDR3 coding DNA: TGTGCCAGCAGTGACTCGATTCCCGGTGAGACAGGTACCGGGAGGGCCCTCGTACCCTACGAGCAGTACTTC.

The CDR3 spells CASSGRDRGHGELFF. In DNA, the CDR3 is TGTGCCAGCAGTGGTAGGGACAGGGGGCACGGGGAGCTGTTTTTT. The genes are TRBV2 and TRBJ2-2, with 12 bases identical to TRBD1. CDR3 length: 15 residues. Germline CDR1 and CDR2: SNHLY and FYNNEI. J lost 7 bases, V lost 4 bases, and 4 bases had no gene match.

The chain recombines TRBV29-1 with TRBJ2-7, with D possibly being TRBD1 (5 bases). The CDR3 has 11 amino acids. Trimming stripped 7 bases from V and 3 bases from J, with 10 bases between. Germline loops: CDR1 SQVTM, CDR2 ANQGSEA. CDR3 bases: TGCAGCGGTGGCAGGGACTACGAGCAGTACTTC. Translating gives CSGGRDYEQYF.